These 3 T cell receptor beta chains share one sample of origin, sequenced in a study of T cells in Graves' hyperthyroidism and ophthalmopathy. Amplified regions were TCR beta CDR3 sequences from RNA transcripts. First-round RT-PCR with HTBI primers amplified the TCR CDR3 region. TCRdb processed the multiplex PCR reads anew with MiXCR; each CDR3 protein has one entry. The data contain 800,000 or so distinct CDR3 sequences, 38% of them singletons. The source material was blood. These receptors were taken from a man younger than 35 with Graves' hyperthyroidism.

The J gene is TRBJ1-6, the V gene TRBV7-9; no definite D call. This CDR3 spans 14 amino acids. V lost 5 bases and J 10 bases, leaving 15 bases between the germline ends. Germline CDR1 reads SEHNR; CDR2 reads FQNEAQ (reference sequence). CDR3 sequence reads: CASSAGISDSPLHF. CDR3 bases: TGTGCCAGCAGCGCGGGGATTTCGGACTCACCCCTCCACTTT.

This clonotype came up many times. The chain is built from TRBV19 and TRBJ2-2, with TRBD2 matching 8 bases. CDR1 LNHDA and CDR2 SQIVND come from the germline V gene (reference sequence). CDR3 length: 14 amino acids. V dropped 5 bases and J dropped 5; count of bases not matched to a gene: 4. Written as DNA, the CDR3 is TGTGCCAGTAGTGTCGAGCGGGGGACCGGGGAGCTGTTTTTT. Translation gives CASSVERGTGELFF.

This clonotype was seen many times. The CDR3 loop reads CSVEGQGTEAFF. For the CDR3, the DNA is TGCAGCGTTGAGGGACAGGGTACTGAAGCTTTCTTT. This rearrangement joins TRBV29-1 to TRBJ1-1; 9 bases match TRBD1. The CDR3 is made up of 12 amino acids. Germline V gene data show CDR1 as SQVTM and CDR2 as ANQGSEA. The junction had 1 base not matched to a gene; V was cut back by 3 bases and J by 5 bases. Full variable domain (missing parts from reference TRBV29-1 and TRBJ1-1): SAVISQKPSRDICQRGTSLTIQCQVDSQVTMMFWYRQQPGQSLTLIATANQGSEATYESGFVIDKFPISRPNLTFSTLTVSNMSPEDSSIYLCSVEGQGTEAFFGQGTRLTVV.